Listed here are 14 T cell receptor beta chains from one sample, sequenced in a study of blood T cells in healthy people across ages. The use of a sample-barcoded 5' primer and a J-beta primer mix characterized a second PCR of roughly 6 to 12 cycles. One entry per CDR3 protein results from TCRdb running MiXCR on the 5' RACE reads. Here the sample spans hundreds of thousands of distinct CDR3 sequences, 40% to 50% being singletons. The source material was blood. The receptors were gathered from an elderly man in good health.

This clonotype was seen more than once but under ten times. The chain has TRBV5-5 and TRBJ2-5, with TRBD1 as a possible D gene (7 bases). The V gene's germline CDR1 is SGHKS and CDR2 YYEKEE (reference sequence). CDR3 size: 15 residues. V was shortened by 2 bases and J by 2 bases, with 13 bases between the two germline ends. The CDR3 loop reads CASSFSRGRQETQYF. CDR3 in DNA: TGTGCCAGCAGCTTTTCCAGGGGGAGGCAAGAGACCCAGTACTTC.

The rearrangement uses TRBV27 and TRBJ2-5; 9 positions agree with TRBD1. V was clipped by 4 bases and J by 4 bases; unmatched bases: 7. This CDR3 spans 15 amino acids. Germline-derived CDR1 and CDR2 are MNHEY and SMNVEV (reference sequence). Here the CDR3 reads CASSYDRGSGETQYF. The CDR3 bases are TGTGCCAGCAGTTACGACAGGGGGTCGGGAGAGACCCAGTACTTC.

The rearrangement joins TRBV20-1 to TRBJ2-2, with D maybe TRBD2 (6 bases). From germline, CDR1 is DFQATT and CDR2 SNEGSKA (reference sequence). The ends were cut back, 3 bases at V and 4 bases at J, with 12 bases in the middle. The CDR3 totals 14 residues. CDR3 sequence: CSASGRAGTGELFF. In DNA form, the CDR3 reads TGCAGTGCTAGCGGGAGAGCGGGCACCGGGGAGCTGTTTTTT.

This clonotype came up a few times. CDR3 sequence: CATFPPAGRTNEQYF. CDR3 in DNA: TGTGCCACTTTCCCCCCCGCGGGTCGGACCAACGAGCAGTACTTC. The chain recombines TRBV28 with TRBJ2-7; TRBD2 might be the D (5 bases). This CDR3 is built from 15 residues. Deletions cut 10 bases from V and 5 bases from J, with 24 bases between. Germline CDR1 MDHEN, CDR2 SYDVKM.

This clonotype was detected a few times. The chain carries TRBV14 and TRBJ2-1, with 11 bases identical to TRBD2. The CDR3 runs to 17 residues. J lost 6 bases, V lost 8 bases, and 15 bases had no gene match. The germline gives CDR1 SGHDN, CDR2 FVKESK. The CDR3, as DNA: TGTGCCAGCGGAAAGTTGAATAGCGGGAGGGCCGGCAATGAGCAGTTCTTC. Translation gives CASGKLNSGRAGNEQFF.

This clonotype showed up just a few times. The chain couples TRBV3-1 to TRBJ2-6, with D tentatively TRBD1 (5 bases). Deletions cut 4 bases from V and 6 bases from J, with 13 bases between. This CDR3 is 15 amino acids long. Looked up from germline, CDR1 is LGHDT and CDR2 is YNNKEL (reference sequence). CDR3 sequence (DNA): TGTGCCAGCAGCCCACGGACAAGGGAGGCCAACGTCCTGACTTTC. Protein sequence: CASSPRTREANVLTF. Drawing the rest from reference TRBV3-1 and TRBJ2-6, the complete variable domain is DTAVSQTPKYLVTQMGNDKSIKCEQNLGHDTMYWYKQDSKKFLKIMFSYNNKELIINETVPNRFSPKSPDKAHLNLHINSLELGDSAVYFCASSPRTREANVLTFGAGSRLTVL.

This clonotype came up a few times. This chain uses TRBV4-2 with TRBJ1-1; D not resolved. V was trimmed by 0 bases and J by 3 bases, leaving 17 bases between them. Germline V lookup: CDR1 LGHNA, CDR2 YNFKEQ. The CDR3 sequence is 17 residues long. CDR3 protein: CASSQERAGPMYTEAFF. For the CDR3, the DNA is TGTGCCAGCAGCCAAGAAAGAGCCGGGCCGATGTACACTGAAGCTTTCTTT.

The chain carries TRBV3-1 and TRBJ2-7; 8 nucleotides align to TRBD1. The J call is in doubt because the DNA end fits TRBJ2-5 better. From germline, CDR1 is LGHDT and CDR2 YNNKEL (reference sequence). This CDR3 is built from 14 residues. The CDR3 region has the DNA TGTGCCAGCAGCCCGACAGGGGTGCGGGAGACCCAGTACTTC. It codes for CASSPTGVRETQYF.

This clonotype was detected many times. The CDR3 sequence is CASSWALGGSAYNEQFF. The DNA of the CDR3 is TGTGCCAGCAGCTGGGCCCTGGGCGGGAGCGCCTACAATGAGCAGTTCTTC. The V and J genes are TRBV7-8 and TRBJ2-1; 7 positions match TRBD2. From germline, CDR1 is SGHVS and CDR2 FQNEAQ. V trimming: 4 bases; J trimming: 2 bases; junction bases outside the gene matches: 11. The CDR3 length is 17 residues.

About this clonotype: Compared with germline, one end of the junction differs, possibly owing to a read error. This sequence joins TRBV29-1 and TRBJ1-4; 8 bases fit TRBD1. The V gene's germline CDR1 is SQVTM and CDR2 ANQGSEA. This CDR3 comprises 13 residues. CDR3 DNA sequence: TGCAGCGTGGACAGGGTAACTAATGAAAGACTGTTTTTT. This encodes CSVDRVTNERLFF. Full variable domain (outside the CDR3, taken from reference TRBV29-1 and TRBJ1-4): SAVISQKPSRDICQRGTSLTIQCQVDSQVTMMFWYRQQPGQSLTLIATANQGSEATYESGFVIDKFPISRPNLTFSTLTVSNMSPEDSSIYLCSVDRVTNERLFFGSGTQLSVL.

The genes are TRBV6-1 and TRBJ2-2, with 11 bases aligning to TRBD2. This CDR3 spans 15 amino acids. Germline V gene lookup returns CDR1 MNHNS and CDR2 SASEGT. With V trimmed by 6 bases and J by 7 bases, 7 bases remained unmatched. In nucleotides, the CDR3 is TGTGCCAGCAGGTTTAGCGGGGGGGCCGTCGGGGAGCTGTTTTTT. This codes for CASRFSGGAVGELFF.

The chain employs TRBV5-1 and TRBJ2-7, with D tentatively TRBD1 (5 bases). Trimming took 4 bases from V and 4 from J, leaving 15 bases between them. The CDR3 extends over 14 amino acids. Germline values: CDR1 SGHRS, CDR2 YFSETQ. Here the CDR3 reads CASSMLRQSYEQYF. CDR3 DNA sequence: TGCGCCAGCAGCATGCTTCGACAGTCATACGAGCAGTACTTC. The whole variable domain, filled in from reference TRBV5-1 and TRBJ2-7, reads KAGVTQTPRYLIKTRGQQVTLSCSPISGHRSVSWYQQTPGQGLQFLFEYFSETQRNKGNFPGRFSGRQFSNSRSEMNVSTLELGDSALYLCASSMLRQSYEQYFGPGTRLTVT.

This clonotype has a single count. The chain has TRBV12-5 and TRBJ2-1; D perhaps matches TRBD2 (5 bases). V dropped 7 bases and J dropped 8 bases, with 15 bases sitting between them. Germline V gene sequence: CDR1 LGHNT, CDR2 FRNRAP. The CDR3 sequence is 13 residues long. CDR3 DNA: TGTGCTAGTGCCACCGAGGAGGAGGATGAGCAGTTCTTC. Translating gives CASATEEEDEQFF. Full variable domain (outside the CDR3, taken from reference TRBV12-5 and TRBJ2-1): DARVTQTPRHKVTEMGQEVTMRCQPILGHNTVFWYRQTMMQGLELLAYFRNRAPLDDSGMPKDRFSAEMPDATLATLKIQPSEPRDSAVYFCASATEEEDEQFFGPGTRLTVL.

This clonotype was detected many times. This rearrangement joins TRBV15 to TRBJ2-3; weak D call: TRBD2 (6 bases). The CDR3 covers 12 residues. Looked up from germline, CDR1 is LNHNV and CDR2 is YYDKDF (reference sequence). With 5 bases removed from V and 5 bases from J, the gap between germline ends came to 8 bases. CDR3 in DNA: TGTGCCACCAGCGGAGCGGGAGATACGCAGTATTTT. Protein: CATSGAGDTQYF.